This T cell receptor (beta chain) appears in the sequencing data of a study of Ad26.COV2.S vaccination and SARS-CoV-2 variants (dated by TCRdb to the early 2020s). Turning to the overall study: Vaccine-arm donors were drawn from COV1001, a multicentre, randomized, double-blind, placebo-controlled phase I-IIa trial of Ad26.COV2.S in healthy adults. The TCR-sequenced set comprised about 32 samples: approximately 19 Ad26.COV2.S vaccine recipients, 5 placebo recipients and 8 SARS-CoV-2 convalescent individuals. Trial participants were randomized into five groups of five: low-dose or high-dose Ad26.COV2.S given once or twice, or placebo on both occasions. Blinding of investigators to trial group allocation was maintained during experiments and outcome assessment. Ad26.COV2.S was administered intramuscularly at 5 x 10^10 or 1 x 10^11 viral particles, either as a single shot or as two shots given 56 days apart. The specificity and breadth of SARS-CoV-2-reactive T cell receptors after Ad26.COV2.S vaccination were assessed by TCRbeta repertoire sequencing. Results the study describes overall, beyond this receptor: Vaccine and placebo recipients had comparable non-spike TCR breadth, which fits with the vaccine containing only spike. After vaccination, substantial breadth of spike-specific CD8+ and CD4+ T cell responses was reported. Compared with placebo recipients, Ad26.COV2.S recipients showed higher spike-specific TCR breadth (P = 0.0014). Comparing responses between vaccine doses or regimens was not something the study was powered to do. According to the authors, total T cell responses may have been underestimated by the TCR breadth and depth analyses.

The immunoSEQ Assay was used to sequence TCRbeta CDR3 regions. After extraction, genomic DNA underwent amplification by bias-controlled multiplex PCR, followed by high-throughput sequencing. The published analysis was carried out like this. To quantify the absolute abundance of every unique TCRbeta CDR3 region, sequences were collapsed and filtered. T cell fraction was estimated by normalization of TCRbeta template counts to usable DNA, with usable DNA being measured through amplification of reference genes present in all nucleated cells. Repertoire TCRs were annotated as SARS-CoV-2-specific by exact matching of V gene, CDR3 amino acid sequence and J gene to a known reactive TCR set. The reference SARS-CoV-2 TCR set was derived from MIRA and filtered for enrichment in COVID-19-positive ImmuneCODE repertoires, a step that removed public or cross-reactive TCRs. Using the MIRA antigens, annotated TCRs were further analysed by specific ORF or by position within an ORF. Breadth was defined as the number of annotated unique rearrangements divided by the total number of unique productive rearrangements, and depth was defined as the summed frequency of the annotated unique rearrangements. TCR breadth was compared between groups using two-sided Wilcoxon rank-sum tests. TCRdb obtained this table from immuneACCESS and retained in-frame rearrangements with V and J assigned. These tables miss some clones; where compared with another copy, unresolved V genes account for less than half of the shortfall, and the remainder is unexplained. V, J and clone size derive from that table, while D and trimming were established from the DNA sequence. A total of 300,000 to 350,000 clones appear in this sample, 70% to 90% of them only once. The ten largest clonotypes hold 1.9% of the sample.

From its cysteine to its phenylalanine, the CDR3 spans 13 amino acids. Only the CDR3 DNA is retained, 39 bases long and in frame from the first base. Via the germline V gene (reference sequence), CDR1 is MNHNY and CDR2 SVGAGI. V lost 5 bases and J lost 3 bases; the stretch between them is 8 bases long. A word on this clone: It has no known antigen specificity. No clone much larger than this one lies a single base away; base qualities are absent.

The treatment or condition label, as the study defines it: about 20 received Ad26.COV2.S at low or high dose, single or two shots; roughly 5 received placebo; per-sample allocation not given. For vaccine and placebo recipients, repertoires were sequenced using samples collected on day 63 after the first injection. Cohort 1b enrolled 25 adults aged 18-55 years at a single site in Boston, USA, between 29 July and 7 August 2020. Ad26.COV2.S consisted of a replication-incompetent adenovirus type 26 vector by which a prefusion-stabilized SARS-CoV-2 spike protein from the original Wuhan strain was expressed.

The chain employs TRBV6-6 and TRBJ1-5, with the D gene call left open. Sequences were derived from peripheral blood, sampled in a trial of Ad26.COV2.S vaccine versus placebo. This receptor was identified in a person between 18 and 65 years old who received the Ad26.COV2.S COVID-19 vaccine or a placebo. The bases read TGTGCCAGCAGTCGGGGAAACAATCAGCCCCAGCATTTT. This gives the protein CASSRGNNQPQHF.